A single sample gave rise to the 8 T cell receptor beta chains below, sequenced in a study of beta chain features in type 1 diabetes. The authors reverse transcribed all of the isolated RNA, so sequencing captured expressed TCRB transcripts. Method: immunoSEQ multiplex PCR; TCRdb's copy keeps in-frame clones and lacks some. The repertoire has a few hundred thousand clones, approximately 10% of them found once; the top ten carry approximately 1.5%. The sequenced material came from central memory CD4+ T cells from blood. The origin of the receptors is a man aged 18-30 years in good health.

This clone was counted between two and nine times. The genes are TRBV6-6 and TRBJ2-1; 11 nucleotides align to TRBD1. The CDR3 has 14 amino acids. The J segment lost 8 bases and the V segment lost 6 bases, leaving 6 bases of the junction unmatched. The V gene's germline CDR1 is MNHNY and CDR2 SVGAGI (reference sequence). The DNA of the CDR3 is TGTGCCAGCAGCCGTCCGGGACAGGGGGATGAGCAGTTCTTC. Its translation: CASSRPGQGDEQFF.

This clone turned up a few times. This chain links TRBV7-2 with TRBJ2-3; TRBD2 is a possible D gene (6 bases). Trimming cost V 4 bases and J 4 bases, with 12 bases left between them. There are 14 residues in the CDR3. Germline V gene data show CDR1 as SGHTA and CDR2 as FQGNSA. The CDR3 nucleotides read TGTGCCAGCAGCTGGGACTTGGGGCCAGATACGCAGTATTTT. Its translation: CASSWDLGPDTQYF.

This chain uses TRBV11-2 with TRBJ2-3; 7 bases agree with TRBD2. The CDR3 is 15 residues long. Germline V gene data show CDR1 as SGHAT and CDR2 as FQNNGV. V lost 4 bases to trimming and J lost 6 bases; unmatched junction nucleotides: 10. CDR3 loop: CASSSAGLSGDTQYF. The CDR3 nucleotides are TGTGCCAGCAGCTCAGCGGGACTCTCGGGGGATACGCAGTATTTT.

The rearrangement uses TRBV7-6 and TRBJ2-3; D unclear. Trimming removed 1 base at V and 5 bases at J, with 4 bases between. The CDR3 runs to 12 residues. CDR1 and CDR2 (germline): SGHVS, FNYEAQ. The CDR3 DNA reads as TGTGCCAGCAGCTTAGATGGAGATACGCAGTATTTT. It translates to CASSLDGDTQYF.

This clone showed up just a few times. J is TRBJ2-6 and V is TRBV29-1; the D is unclear. The CDR3 loop spans 13 amino acids. The germline V and J ends were trimmed by 6 bases and 1 base, with 7 bases remaining between them. Germline-derived CDR1 and CDR2 are SQVTM and ANQGSEA. CDR3 sequence: CSVSASGANVLTF. The DNA for the CDR3 is TGCAGCGTAAGCGCTTCTGGGGCCAACGTCCTGACTTTC.

This clone was counted between two and nine times. The chain joins TRBV5-1 to TRBJ2-1, with 11 positions matching TRBD2. Per the germline V gene, CDR1 is SGHRS and CDR2 is YFSETQ. With V trimmed by 4 bases and J by 10 bases, 13 bases remained unmatched. The CDR3 loop spans 16 amino acids. The CDR3 protein is CASSLSAVLAGGEQFF. DNA for the CDR3: TGCGCCAGCAGCCTATCCGCGGTGCTAGCGGGAGGAGAGCAGTTCTTC.

The rearrangement links TRBV7-2 to TRBJ2-7, with D possibly being TRBD1 (6 bases). The germline gives CDR1 SGHTA, CDR2 FQGNSA. V was trimmed by 5 bases and J by 2 bases, leaving 16 bases between them. This CDR3 comprises 15 residues. The CDR3 sequence is CASSQQQGYTYEQYF. The CDR3 coding sequence is TGTGCCAGCAGCCAACAACAGGGTTATACCTACGAGCAGTACTTC.

This clone was found a few times. This chain links TRBV11-2 with TRBJ2-7; 9 positions match TRBD2. CDR3 size: 16 residues. The germline CDR1 and CDR2 sequences are SGHAT and FQNNGV. Losses at the gene ends were 6 bases for V and 3 bases for J; bases not matched to a gene: 12. In nucleotides, the CDR3 is TGTGCCAGCAGATCGCCCGGGACTAGCAGTATCTACGAGCAGTACTTC. Translating it yields CASRSPGTSSIYEQYF.